This TCR beta chain was retrieved from a study of T-cell memory formation after mild COVID-19. Study-wide points: CD8+ contracting clones occupied EMRA, while CD4+ ones occupied mainly CM and EM. Pre-infection memory harbored some responding clones, suggesting cross-reactive memory joined. Day 15 to 85 contracting clones showed balanced CD4/CD8; later expanders leaned CD4+.

The table lists this clonotype with many counts. What it binds is not known. The CDR3 spans 15 residues. Unmatched junction bases numbered 10, after V lost 6 bases and J lost 2 bases. TCRalpha and TCRbeta libraries used 5'RACE with constant-segment primers and UMIs. One entry per CDR3 protein, called by TCRdb with MiXCR from the 5' RACE reads. This table has approximately 51,000 distinct CDR3 sequences, approximately 9.1% appearing once. The chain carries TRBV12-3 or TRBV12-4 and TRBJ2-7; 7 bases line up with TRBD1. The TCR sequence derives from an adult woman who had mild COVID-19 (a few samples of this study predate the infection). Cell type and time point are not known. The sample comprised PBMCs or a T cell subset sorted from them (not recorded which). The CDR3 reads CASSPDRSRAYEQYF. The CDR3 nucleotides are TGTGCCAGCAGCCCGGACAGGTCAAGGGCCTACGAGCAGTACTTC.